This T cell receptor (beta chain) derives from a study of shared clonotypes between healthy human individuals. Whole-study results and caveats: In general, naive subsets displayed greater estimated richness than memory subsets did.

Some clones are missing from TCRdb's copy, which holds only in-frame ones; the method was immunoSEQ multiplex PCR. The sample has about 2.4 million clones; approximately 92% are singletons. There are a few counts of this clone. What it recognizes is unknown. The receptor comes from a man aged 18-30 years in good health. The sample consisted of naive CD4+ T cells sorted from blood. The subset denotes: CD45RA+ positively selected.

The CDR3 DNA reads TGTGCCAGCAGCTCGGACGGTAACTATGGCTACACCTTC. It is translated as CASSSDGNYGYTF. The chain couples TRBV7-9 to TRBJ1-2; no definite D call. V was cut by 4 bases and J by 1 base, with 7 bases left in between. Germline V gene data show CDR1 as SEHNR and CDR2 as FQNEAQ (reference sequence). The CDR3 sequence is 13 residues long.